The entry below gives a single TCR beta chain sequence along with its context. Its antigen target is currently unknown. No much larger clone is present one base from it, and per-base qualities are unavailable. The receptor library was made with 5' RACE. Sequenced on an Illumina HiSeq 2000. A universal primer binding site was added through template switching, and the final cDNA carried a unique molecular identifier so that TCR cDNA molecules could be counted accurately. Specific primers in the conserved constant-segment region were used to synthesize first-strand cDNA for TCR alpha and beta chains. To control for contamination, each cDNA library was double barcoded with a SMART-Mk sample barcode plus Illumina barcodes. TruSeq adapter sequences and Illumina sample barcodes were added in two successive PCR steps. Sequencing of the TCR alpha and beta cDNA libraries was done on the Illumina HiSeq platform using custom primers. As for the original processing: Unique molecular identifiers were extracted from raw reads with MiGEC, and CDR3 positions were determined with MiXCR. Recombination models were inferred per individual with the repgenHMM and IGoR tools using an EM algorithm. Shared clonotype analysis was performed with the tcR package in R, normalizing sharing by the product of cloneset sizes. Out-of-frame nonproductive sequences were analyzed to study raw recombination free of thymic and clonal selection effects. The public reads were quality trimmed at Q25 with fastp and then assembled into clones with MiXCR by TCRdb, keeping productive beta chains. Records with the same CDR3 protein are collapsed into one entry carrying the most frequent genes and DNA. V and J calls and clone size were set by TCRdb, not the authors. The sample records 1.5 million to 2 million distinct CDR3 sequences, about 32% of which are singletons. The ten largest clones take up 0.25% to 0.3% of the sample.

The data were obtained in a study of identical twins (dated by TCRdb to 2016 to 2017). As for the study more broadly: To test whether fetal clonotypes persist, the study used deep sequencing on TCR alpha and beta repertoires from monozygotic twins, unrelated adults of various ages, and cord blood. To rule out contamination, the twin experiments were replicated at different times with different library preparation protocols. Findings and caveats that apply to the study as a whole: Abundant cord blood beta clonotypes had fewer insertions, young adult naive repertoires showed a similar but weaker trend, and memory repertoires showed no such trend. Compared with coincidental sharing between unrelated individuals, out-of-frame TCR alpha sequences shared between twins showed an excess of sequences with low generation probability. Because the same donors could not be followed over many years, the conclusions relied on cross-sectional statistical analysis. Zero-insertion analyses could be partly confounded by invariant T cells such as MAIT and iNKT, although diverse VJ usage argued against such confounding for most clonotypes. In monozygotic twins, out-of-frame TCR alpha sharing was systematically underestimated by recombination models, although the models agreed with sharing between unrelated individuals. In beta out-of-frame sequences, excess twin sharing was weaker, because having fewer shared sequences lowered the signal-to-noise ratio.

Every donor in the study was a healthy Caucasian. The clonotype comes from a newborn girl in good health. The specimen was cord blood.

The DNA sequence is TGTGCCAGCAGCCAAGGAGCGAGCTCCTACAATGAGCAGTACTTC. This is translated as CASSQGASSYNEQYF. This chain is built from TRBV4-2 and TRBJ2-1, with the D gene call left open. The J call may be in error: the DNA end matches TRBJ2-7 better. As encoded in the germline V gene, CDR1 is LGHNA while CDR2 is YNFKEQ. From cysteine to phenylalanine, the CDR3 is 15 amino acids long. Here the CDR3 DNA is all that survives: 45 bases in frame from base 1.